The subject of this entry is one TCR beta chain. Its antigen is undetermined. CDR1 SGHTA and CDR2 FQGNSA come from the germline V gene. The CDR3 is 15 amino acids. Trimming pared 1 base from V and 8 bases from J, leaving 17 bases between. The method was immunoSEQ multiplex PCR; TCRdb's version includes in-frame clones alone and lacks a portion of them. The sample lists tens of thousands of clones; over 90% were seen once. These data originate in a study of cytomegalovirus exposure and HLA in healthy donors. About the study: It was reported in a later analysis that the approximately 110 validation repertoires used the same platform as the approximately 600 first-cohort repertoires.

Whole-study findings and limits: Generally TCR sequences proved uncommon, though certain public TCRs appeared in numerous donors.

The origin of this receptor is a man younger than 35 in good health and CMV-seronegative. Sequenced material: PBMCs. The V and J genes are TRBV7-2 and TRBJ1-2; D is perhaps TRBD1 (5 bases). CDR3 bases: TGTGCCAGCAGCTTAGAGATGGGCAGGGCGAGGGGCTACACCTTC. Its protein is CASSLEMGRARGYTF. The variable domain in full, completed from reference TRBV7-2 and TRBJ1-2, reads GAGVSQSPSNKVTEKGKDVELRCDPISGHTALYWYRQSLGQGLEFLIYFQGNSAPDKSGLPSDRFSAERTGGSVSTLTIQRTQQEDSAVYLCASSLEMGRARGYTFGSGTRLTVV.